The clone carrying this TCR beta chain occurred many times. No antigen is known for it. The library was built from about 0.4 ug RNA with molecular barcoded adaptors for alpha/delta and beta/gamma chains. TCRdb recomputed calls from the reads with MiXCR, one row per CDR3 protein. Counted here are about 58,000 distinct CDR3 sequences, 9% to 15% occurring once; the ten biggest clones make up under 20%. This entry is derived from a study of read filtering for tumor transcriptome and immune sequencing. Turning to the study itself: After DNase treatment, RNA was made into whole-transcriptome libraries. Findings and caveats of the study: This fraction held mixed bone marrow immune cells after CD138-negative sorting.

The source of this sequence is a donor aged 40 or older with multiple myeloma. What was sequenced was a population of CD138-negative cells sorted from bone marrow.

The CDR3 is CASSSSGTVNSPLHF. Here the CDR3 DNA reads TGTGCCAGCAGCTCCTCCGGGACGGTTAATTCACCCCTCCACTTT. This chain links TRBV11-2 with TRBJ1-6; the D gene is possibly TRBD1 (5 bases). The germline V gene encodes CDR1 SGHAT and CDR2 FQNNGV. V dropped 4 bases and J dropped 6 bases, with 13 bases sitting between them. This CDR3 contains 15 residues. The full variable domain, completed using reference TRBV11-2 and TRBJ1-6, is EAGVAQSPRYKIIEKRQSVAFWCNPISGHATLYWYQQILGQGPKLLIQFQNNGVVDDSQLPKDRFSAERLKGVDSTLKIQPAKLEDSAVYLCASSSSGTVNSPLHFGNGTRLTVT.